The rows below give T cell receptor beta chains drawn from one sample of a study of cytomegalovirus exposure and HLA in healthy donors. Method: immunoSEQ multiplex PCR; TCRdb's copy keeps in-frame clones and lacks some. The table includes tens of thousands of clones, roughly 80% detected once. Sequencing was done on a sample of PBMCs. These receptors were obtained from a man aged 35-49 years in good health and CMV-seronegative. CDR3s include the opening cysteine and the closing phenylalanine or tryptophan.

CDR3 protein	V gene	CDR3 length	J gene
CASSSVRDTGNTIYF	TRBV4-1	15	TRBJ1-3
CSVERDSLHLSHEQYF	TRBV29-1	16	TRBJ2-7
CAITTGAGNTIYF	TRBV10-3	13	TRBJ1-3
CASSLRGQGWTGYEQYF	TRBV27	17	TRBJ2-7
CSVGGTGWAGELFF	TRBV29-1	14	TRBJ2-2
CASSPNKQGTEAFF	TRBV19	14	TRBJ1-1
CASSQGDRGAPATNEKLFF	TRBV14	19	TRBJ1-4
CASSYTGGYTGELFF	TRBV6-5	15	TRBJ2-2
CASSEPRGSSPTPQHF	TRBV2	16	TRBJ1-5
CASSQDWGVVANVLTF	TRBV4-1	16	TRBJ2-6
CASSLTGTGGVYEQYF	TRBV27	16	TRBJ2-7
CASSQTGAGELFF	TRBV6-5	13	TRBJ2-2
CASSGGGGYTF	TRBV28	11	TRBJ1-2
CASSAVGTGNEKLFF	TRBV28	15	TRBJ1-4
CASSQATVSYEQYF	TRBV4-1	14	TRBJ2-7
CSSSSKTQGAEAFF	TRBV7-9	14	TRBJ1-1
CASSYDDQGDFCGYTF	TRBV21-1	16	TRBJ1-2
CSVSRGTGSVGELFF	TRBV29-1	15	TRBJ2-2
CASSRVVGTDTQYF	TRBV5-1	14	TRBJ2-3
CASSKGRGQTPLHF	TRBV9	14	TRBJ1-6
CASSLAQGYGYTF	TRBV7-9	13	TRBJ1-2
CASSWGTGGTEAFF	TRBV19	14	TRBJ1-1
CASSRTVATNEKLFF	TRBV7-7	15	TRBJ1-4
CASSQGVNTEAFF	TRBV18	13	TRBJ1-1
CASLAGASYNEQFF	TRBV18	14	TRBJ2-1
CASSQGQGSSHTEAFF	TRBV4-1	16	TRBJ1-1
CASSLDSHTDTQYF	TRBV5-6	14	TRBJ2-3
CASSIGPSEQYF	TRBV19	12	TRBJ2-7
CASSLIGLGREAFF	TRBV7-3	14	TRBJ1-1
CASNQNSYEQYF	TRBV6-6	12	TRBJ2-7
CASSQTVPASNYGYTF	TRBV4-1	16	TRBJ1-2
CASRYQGKHTEAFF	TRBV19	14	TRBJ1-1
CASSLLPGQVAYEQYF	TRBV4-1	16	TRBJ2-7
CASSLLAPASGQRTGETQYF	TRBV27	20	TRBJ2-5
CASSTGLNTGELFF	TRBV7-8	14	TRBJ2-2
CASSLVVSDARETQYF	TRBV7-6	16	TRBJ2-5
CASLPGTGVYEQYF	TRBV18	14	TRBJ2-7
CASSDGGGYQPQHF	TRBV9	14	TRBJ1-5
CAISETGAANYGYTF	TRBV10-3	15	TRBJ1-2
CATSRDPRTVSNQPQHF	TRBV15	17	TRBJ1-5
CASRAVAGSTDTQYF	TRBV6-4	15	TRBJ2-3
CASSYSNGRGDTEAFF	TRBV6-6	16	TRBJ1-1
CASSIRGQPDVRAFF	TRBV19	15	TRBJ1-1
CASSPGRDRVNEQFF	TRBV18	15	TRBJ2-1
CAISDAPRDSLHSNQPQHF	TRBV10-3	19	TRBJ1-5
CASSEGEETQYF	TRBV6-5	12	TRBJ2-5
CASSLGGLSYEQYF	TRBV28	14	TRBJ2-7
CASSLGQVAPGELFF	TRBV27	15	TRBJ2-2
CASSASQGFNEQFF	TRBV7-9	14	TRBJ2-1
CASEGGTKREQYF	TRBV30	13	TRBJ2-7
CASSLDRPYEQYF	TRBV6-1	13	TRBJ2-7
CAWRQDYNQYEQYF	TRBV30	14	TRBJ2-7
CASSSRPTGKLSNQPQHF	TRBV27	18	TRBJ1-5
CASSLGGAQTNTEAFF	TRBV7-9	16	TRBJ1-1